This is a list of T cell receptor beta chains from one sample in a study of blood T cell repertoires in COVID-19. The repertoire was sequenced with immunoSEQ multiplex PCR; TCRdb's copy has only in-frame clones and lacks some. The repertoire holds some 250,000 clones, with 91% as singletons. The sequencing input was PBMCs or T cells enriched from blood (not recorded which). These receptors were obtained from a human donor in a cohort exposed to, infected with or recovered from COVID-19 (not recorded which). The donor label of this sample is uncertain. Each CDR3 is given with its conserved first and last residue. A D gene is named only where the DNA matches it firmly. Not all rows give a size; the values are once, few, many and, for expanded clones, a class.

>.|TRBD1|15|TRBV6-2/TRBV6-3|TRBJ2-7
TGTGCCAGCAGCCAGGCGGGACAGGGGATCTCCGAGCAGTACTTC
CASSQAGQGISEQYF
>.|TRBD1|13|TRBV4-1|TRBJ1-3
TGCGCCAGCAGGGGACAGGGTGGAAACACCATATATTTT
CASRGQGGNTIYF
>.|TRBD1|15|TRBV20-1|TRBJ1-4
TGCAGTGCTAGTCCCACAGGGGTCATGAGGGAAAAACTGTTTTTT
CSASPTGVMREKLFF
>.|.|12|TRBV6-5|TRBJ1-6
TGTGCCAGCAGTTCCAGAAATTCACCCCTCCACTTT
CASSSRNSPLHF
>.|.|13|TRBV6-2/TRBV6-3|TRBJ2-5
TGTGCCAGCAGTTACGCCCGGCGGGAGACCCAGTACTTC
CASSYARRETQYF
>.|.|12|TRBV4-1|TRBJ2-1
TGCGCCAGCAGCCAAGTTAGGGGTGAGCAGTTCTTC
CASSQVRGEQFF
>.|.|16|TRBV24-1|TRBJ2-6
TGTGCCACCAGTGAAACAGGGCCGCCTGGGGCCAACGTCCTGACTTTC
CATSETGPPGANVLTF
>.|TRBD1|14|TRBV19|TRBJ1-5
TGTGCCAGTAGAGAGGACAGGGAATATCAGCCCCAGCATTTT
CASREDREYQPQHF
>.|.|13|TRBV10-3|TRBJ1-5
TGTGCCACCGCCCCGGGAGTCAATCAGCCCCAGCATTTT
CATAPGVNQPQHF
>.|.|14|TRBV11-2|TRBJ2-7
TGTGCCAGCAGCTTAGTCAGGGGTACCTACGAGCAGTACTTC
CASSLVRGTYEQYF
>.|.|16|TRBV7-9|TRBJ2-3
TGTGCCAGCAGCCCGGGGGGCGGGGCTAACACAGATACGCAGTATTTT
CASSPGGGANTDTQYF
>.|.|13|TRBV6-5|TRBJ1-2
TGTGCCAGCAGCCCCCTTCTTAACTATGGCTACACCTTC
CASSPLLNYGYTF
>.|.|20|TRBV6-1|TRBJ1-1
TGTGCCAGCAGTGAGAGGACGGGACATATTGACATTCGAAGCACGAACGAAGCTTTCTTT
CASSERTGHIDIRSTNEAFF
>.|.|13|TRBV12-3/TRBV12-4|TRBJ1-6
TGTGCCAGCAGTTTTGTAGGGGGTTGGGCCCTCCACTTT
CASSFVGGWALHF
>.|TRBD2|13|TRBV7-3|TRBJ2-1
TGTGCCAGCAGCTTCCTAGCGGGGGATGAGCAGTTCTTC
CASSFLAGDEQFF
>once|.|15|TRBV7-3|TRBJ2-5
TGTGCCAGCAGCTCCCACCCGGGGGGCGTAGAGACCCAGTACTTC
CASSSHPGGVETQYF
>.|.|14|TRBV18|TRBJ1-2
TGTGCCAGCTCACCAGGGCCGCGTCCCTATGGCTACACCTTC
CASSPGPRPYGYTF
>.|TRBD2|17|TRBV4-1|TRBJ2-1
TGCGCCAGCAGCCAACTAGTTAGGGGTGGCGGGGGCAATGAGCAGTTCTTC
CASSQLVRGGGGNEQFF
>.|TRBD1|15|TRBV5-1|TRBJ1-5
TGCGCCAGCAGCTTGGGACAGGGATACAATCAGCCCCAGCATTTT
CASSLGQGYNQPQHF
>.|.|15|TRBV7-6|TRBJ2-3
TGTGCCAGCAGCTCCCGAGAAGCCGCGGCAGATACGCAGTATTTT
CASSSREAAADTQYF
>.|.|13|TRBV19|TRBJ2-2
TGTGCCAGTAGCTTAGGGGGATCCGGGGAGCTGTTTTTT
CASSLGGSGELFF
>.|TRBD1|21|TRBV24-1|TRBJ2-5
TGTGCCACCAGTGGTGGGAACCCGGGACAGGGGGCGAGAGGGCTCCAAGAGACCCAGTACTTC
CATSGGNPGQGARGLQETQYF
>.|TRBD1|14|TRBV30|TRBJ1-4
TGTGCCTGGGCCCGGGGACAGCTAGATGAAAAACTGTTTTTT
CAWARGQLDEKLFF
>.|.|14|TRBV28|TRBJ1-1
TGTGCCAGCAGAGCGGGACGGCGGAACACTGAAGCTTTCTTT
CASRAGRRNTEAFF
>.|.|14|TRBV7-9|TRBJ1-3
TGTGCCAGCAGCCTTATCAGGGAAGGAAACACCATATATTTT
CASSLIREGNTIYF
>.|TRBD1|16|TRBV5-4|TRBJ1-2
TGTGCCAGCAGCTTGGTCCGGACAGGGCGCTCCTATGGCTACACCTTC
CASSLVRTGRSYGYTF
>once|.|13|TRBV5-1|TRBJ1-1
TGCGCCAGCAGCCCCAGGGGCCAGCATGAAGCTTTCTTT
CASSPRGQHEAFF
>.|.|13|TRBV27|TRBJ1-1
TGTGCCAGCAGCCTAACGGGGGGCACTGAAGCTTTCTTT
CASSLTGGTEAFF
>.|.|12|TRBV30|TRBJ1-2
TGTGCCTCGCTTACAACTAACTATGGCTACACCTTC
CASLTTNYGYTF
>.|TRBD1|14|TRBV3-1/TRBV3-2|TRBJ2-7
TGTGCCAGCAGCCAAGGGACAGGGCCCTACGAGCAGTACTTC
CASSQGTGPYEQYF
>.|.|14|TRBV4-1|TRBJ2-7
TGCGCCAGCAGCCAAGATCAGATTACCTACGAGCAGTACTTC
CASSQDQITYEQYF
>.|.|13|TRBV27|TRBJ1-2
TGTGCCAGCAGTTTAGCGGGTCTCAGAGGCTACACCTTC
CASSLAGLRGYTF
>.|.|17|TRBV5-6|TRBJ1-5
TGTGCCAGCAGCTTGTGGGCAGGGGAGAGAGGCAATCAGCCCCAGCATTTT
CASSLWAGERGNQPQHF
>.|.|15|TRBV28|TRBJ1-4
TGTGCCAGCAGTTTTCATGGGCAGGGAAATGAAAAACTGTTTTTT
CASSFHGQGNEKLFF
>.|.|13|TRBV12-5|TRBJ1-4
TGTGCTAGTGGTTTTGTCGGGGTTGAAAAACTGTTTTTT
CASGFVGVEKLFF
>.|TRBD1|16|TRBV7-8|TRBJ1-1
TGTGCCAGCAGCCCGGACAGGGTAGGGGGGGACACTGAAGCCTTCTTT
CASSPDRVGGDTEAFF
>.|.|16|TRBV5-1|TRBJ2-7
TGCGCCAGCAGCCCTACAGGTGGCGGGGGCACCTACGAGCAGTACTTC
CASSPTGGGGTYEQYF
>.|TRBD2|14|TRBV9|TRBJ2-7
TGTGCCAGCTCCCGGGAGGATCGCTCCTACGAGCAGTACTTC
CASSREDRSYEQYF
>.|TRBD1|14|TRBV15|TRBJ2-7
TGTGCCACCAGCGCCGACAGGGGAGGCTACGAGCAGTACTTC
CATSADRGGYEQYF
>.|TRBD2|14|TRBV13|TRBJ2-5
TGTGCCAGCAGCTTTAGCGGGGGGGAAGAGACCCAGTACTTC
CASSFSGGEETQYF
>.|.|15|TRBV28|TRBJ1-1
TGTGCCAGCATATCACCACCCAGGGGTTACACTGAAGCTTTCTTT
CASISPPRGYTEAFF
>.|TRBD2|15|TRBV19|TRBJ2-7
TGTGCCAGTAGTATTCGGGACTCCGGGAGGAACGAGCAGTACTTC
CASSIRDSGRNEQYF
>.|.|13|TRBV11-2|TRBJ1-1
TGTGCCAGCAGTTTACGGGTCAACACTGAAGCTTTCTTT
CASSLRVNTEAFF
>.|TRBD1|18|TRBV15|TRBJ2-5
TGTGCCACCAGCAGAGATAGAGGAGACAGGGCCGACCAAGAGACCCAGTACTTC
CATSRDRGDRADQETQYF
>.|TRBD1|13|TRBV2|TRBJ1-5
TGTGCCAGCCTGGGACAGGAGGGCCAGCCCCAGCATTTT
CASLGQEGQPQHF
>.|.|14|TRBV6-2/TRBV6-3|TRBJ2-7
TGTGCCAGCAGTTACCTACGTCCTGAGCACGAGCAGTACTTC
CASSYLRPEHEQYF
>.|.|14|TRBV3-1/TRBV3-2|TRBJ1-1
TGTGCGACGGGGGGCGGCGGTGGGAACACTGAAGCTTTCTTT
CATGGGGGNTEAFF
>.|TRBD2|15|TRBV5-4|TRBJ2-2
TGTGCCAGCAGTCTAGCGGGGGGGCGAGGCGGGGAGCTGTTTTTT
CASSLAGGRGGELFF